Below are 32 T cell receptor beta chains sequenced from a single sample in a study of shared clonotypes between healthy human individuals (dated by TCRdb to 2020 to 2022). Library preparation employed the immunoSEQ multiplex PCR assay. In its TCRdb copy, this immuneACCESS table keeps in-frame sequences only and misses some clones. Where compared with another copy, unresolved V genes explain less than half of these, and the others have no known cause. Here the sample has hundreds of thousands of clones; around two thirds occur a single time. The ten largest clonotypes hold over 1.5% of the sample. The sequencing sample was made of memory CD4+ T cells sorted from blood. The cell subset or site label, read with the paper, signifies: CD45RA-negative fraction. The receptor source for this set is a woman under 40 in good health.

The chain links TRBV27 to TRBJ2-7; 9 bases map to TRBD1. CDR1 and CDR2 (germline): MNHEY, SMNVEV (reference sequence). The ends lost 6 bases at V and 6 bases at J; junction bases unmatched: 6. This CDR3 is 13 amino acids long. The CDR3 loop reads CASRQQGAGEQYF. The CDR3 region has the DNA TGTGCCAGCAGACAACAGGGGGCAGGCGAGCAGTACTTC.

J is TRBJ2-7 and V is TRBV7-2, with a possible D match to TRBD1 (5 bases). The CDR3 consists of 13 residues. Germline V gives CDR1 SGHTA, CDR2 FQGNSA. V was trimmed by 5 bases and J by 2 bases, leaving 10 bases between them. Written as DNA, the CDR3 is TGTGCCAGCAGCATGGACATTACCTACGAGCAGTACTTC. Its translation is CASSMDITYEQYF.

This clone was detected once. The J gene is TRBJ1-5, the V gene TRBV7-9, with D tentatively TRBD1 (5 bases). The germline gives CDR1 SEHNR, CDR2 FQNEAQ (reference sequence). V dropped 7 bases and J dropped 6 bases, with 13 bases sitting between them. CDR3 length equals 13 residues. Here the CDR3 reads CASTLGGGQPQHF. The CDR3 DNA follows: TGTGCCAGCACCCTCGGGGGGGGTCAGCCCCAGCATTTT.

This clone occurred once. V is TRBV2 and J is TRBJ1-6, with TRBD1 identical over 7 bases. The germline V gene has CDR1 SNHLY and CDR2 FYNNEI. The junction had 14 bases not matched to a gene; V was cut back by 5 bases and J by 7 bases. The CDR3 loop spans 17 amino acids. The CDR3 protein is CASSRLKTGRSNSPLHF. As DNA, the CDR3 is TGTGCCAGCAGTAGATTAAAGACAGGGCGGTCCAATTCACCCCTCCACTTT.

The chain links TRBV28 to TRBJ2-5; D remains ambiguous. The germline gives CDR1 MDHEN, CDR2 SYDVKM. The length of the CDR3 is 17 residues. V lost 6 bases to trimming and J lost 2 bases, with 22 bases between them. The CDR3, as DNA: TGTGCCAGCAGGGAAAGAGTAGGGTACCTGCTACAAGAGACCCAGTACTTC. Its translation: CASRERVGYLLQETQYF.

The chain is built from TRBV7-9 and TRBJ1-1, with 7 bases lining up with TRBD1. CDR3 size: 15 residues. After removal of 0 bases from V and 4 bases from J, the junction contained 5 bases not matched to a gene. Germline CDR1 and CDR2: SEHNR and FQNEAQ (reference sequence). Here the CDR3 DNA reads TGTGCCAGCAGCTTAGCGACAGGGACGGGCACTGAAGCTTTCTTT. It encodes CASSLATGTGTEAFF.

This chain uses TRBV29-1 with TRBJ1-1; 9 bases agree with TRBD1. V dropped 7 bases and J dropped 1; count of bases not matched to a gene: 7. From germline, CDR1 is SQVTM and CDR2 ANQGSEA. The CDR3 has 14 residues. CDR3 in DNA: TGCAGCGGTGACAGGGGGACGGCGAACACTGAAGCTTTCTTT. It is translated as CSGDRGTANTEAFF.

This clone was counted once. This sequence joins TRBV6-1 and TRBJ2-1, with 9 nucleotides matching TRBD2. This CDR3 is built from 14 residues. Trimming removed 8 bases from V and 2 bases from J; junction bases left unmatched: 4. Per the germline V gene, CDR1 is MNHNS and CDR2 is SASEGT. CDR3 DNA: TGTGCCAGCTGGACTAGCGAGGCCTACAATGAGCAGTTCTTC. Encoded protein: CASWTSEAYNEQFF.

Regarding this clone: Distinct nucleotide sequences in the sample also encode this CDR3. This CDR3 reads CASSWTGGGNQPQHF. The CDR3, as DNA: TGCGCCAGCAGCTGGACAGGGGGCGGCAATCAGCCCCAGCATTTT. The V gene is TRBV5-1, the J gene TRBJ1-5; 11 bases are shared with TRBD1. Germline assignment: CDR1 SGHRS and CDR2 YFSETQ. The trim removed 3 bases at V and 2 bases at J, leaving 1 base unmatched. This CDR3 comprises 15 residues.

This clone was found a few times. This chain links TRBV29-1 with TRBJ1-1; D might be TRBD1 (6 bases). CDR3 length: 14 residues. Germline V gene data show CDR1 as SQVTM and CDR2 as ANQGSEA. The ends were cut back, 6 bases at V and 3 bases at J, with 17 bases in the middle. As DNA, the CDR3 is TGCAGCGTGGGGGCCACGGGGGGCGACACTGAAGCTTTCTTT. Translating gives CSVGATGGDTEAFF.

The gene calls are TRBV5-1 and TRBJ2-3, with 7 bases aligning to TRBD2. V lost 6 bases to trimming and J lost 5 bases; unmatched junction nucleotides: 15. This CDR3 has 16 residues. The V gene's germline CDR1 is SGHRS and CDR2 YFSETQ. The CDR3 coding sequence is TGCGCCAGCATGGACCTGGGGGAGGGCCTCGGAGATACGCAGTATTTT. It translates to CASMDLGEGLGDTQYF.

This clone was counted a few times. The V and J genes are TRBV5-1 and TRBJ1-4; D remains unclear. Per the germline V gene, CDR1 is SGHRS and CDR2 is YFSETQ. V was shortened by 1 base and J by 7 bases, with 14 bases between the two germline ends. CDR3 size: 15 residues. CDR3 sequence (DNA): TGCGCCAGCAGCTTGCAGGCAGATGGAGCTGAAAAACTGTTTTTT. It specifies CASSLQADGAEKLFF.

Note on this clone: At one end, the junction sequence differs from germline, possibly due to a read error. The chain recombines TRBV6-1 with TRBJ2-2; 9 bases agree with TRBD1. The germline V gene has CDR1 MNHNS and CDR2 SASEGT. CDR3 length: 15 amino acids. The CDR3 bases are TGTGCGAGCAGAACAGGGGGCAGGAACACCGGGGAGCTGTTTTTT. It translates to CASRTGGRNTGELFF.

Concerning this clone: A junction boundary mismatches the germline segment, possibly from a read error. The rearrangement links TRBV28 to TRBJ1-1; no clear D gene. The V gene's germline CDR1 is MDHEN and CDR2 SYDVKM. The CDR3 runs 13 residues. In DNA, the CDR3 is TGTGCCAGCAGTTCCCCGGTTGAGGGCGGACCCGTCTTT. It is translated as CASSSPVEGGPVF. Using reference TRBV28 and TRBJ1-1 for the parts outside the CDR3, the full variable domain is DVKVTQSSRYLVKRTGEKVFLECVQDMDHENMFWYRQDPGLGLRLIYFSYDVKMKEKGDIPEGYSVSREKKERFSLILESASTNQTSMYLCASSSPVEGGPVFGQGTRLTVV.

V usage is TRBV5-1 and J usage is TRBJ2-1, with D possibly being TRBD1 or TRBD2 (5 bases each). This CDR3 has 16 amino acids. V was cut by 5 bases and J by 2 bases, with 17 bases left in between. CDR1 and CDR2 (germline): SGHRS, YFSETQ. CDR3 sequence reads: CASSLRVGAAYNEQFF. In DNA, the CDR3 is TGCGCCAGCAGTCTGAGGGTCGGGGCCGCCTACAATGAGCAGTTCTTC. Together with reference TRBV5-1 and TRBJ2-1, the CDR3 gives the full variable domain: KAGVTQTPRYLIKTRGQQVTLSCSPISGHRSVSWYQQTPGQGLQFLFEYFSETQRNKGNFPGRFSGRQFSNSRSEMNVSTLELGDSALYLCASSLRVGAAYNEQFFGPGTRLTVL.

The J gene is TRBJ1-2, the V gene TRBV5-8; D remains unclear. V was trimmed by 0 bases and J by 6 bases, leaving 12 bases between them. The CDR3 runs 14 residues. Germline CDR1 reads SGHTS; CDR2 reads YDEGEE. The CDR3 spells CASSLDTGLDGYTF. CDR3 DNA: TGTGCCAGCAGCTTGGACACCGGACTGGATGGCTACACCTTC.

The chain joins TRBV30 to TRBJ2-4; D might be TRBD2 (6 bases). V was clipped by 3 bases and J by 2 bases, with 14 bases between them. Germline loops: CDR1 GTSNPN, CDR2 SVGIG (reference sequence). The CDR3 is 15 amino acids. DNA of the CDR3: TGTGCCTGGAGGACGGTAGGGACTCCCAAAAACATTCAGTACTTC. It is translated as CAWRTVGTPKNIQYF.

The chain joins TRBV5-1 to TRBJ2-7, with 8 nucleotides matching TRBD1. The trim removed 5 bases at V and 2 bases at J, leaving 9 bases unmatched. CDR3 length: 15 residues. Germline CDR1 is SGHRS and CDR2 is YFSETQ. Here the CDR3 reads CASSPGGAAAYEQYF. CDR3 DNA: TGCGCCAGCAGTCCAGGGGGCGCCGCGGCCTACGAGCAGTACTTC.

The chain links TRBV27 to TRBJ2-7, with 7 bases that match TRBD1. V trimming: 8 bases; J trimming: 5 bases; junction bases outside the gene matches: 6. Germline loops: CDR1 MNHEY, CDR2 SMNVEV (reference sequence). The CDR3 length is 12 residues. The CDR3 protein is CASFSDRDEQYF. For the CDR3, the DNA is TGTGCCAGCTTCTCAGACAGGGACGAGCAGTACTTC.

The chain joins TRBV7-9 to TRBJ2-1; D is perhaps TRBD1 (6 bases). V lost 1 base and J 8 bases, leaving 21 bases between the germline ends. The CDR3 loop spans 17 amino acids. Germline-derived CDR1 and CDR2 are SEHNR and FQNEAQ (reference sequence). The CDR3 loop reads CASSLGSRGSFSDEQFF. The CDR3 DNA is TGTGCCAGCAGCTTAGGTAGCAGGGGCAGTTTTAGCGATGAGCAGTTCTTC.

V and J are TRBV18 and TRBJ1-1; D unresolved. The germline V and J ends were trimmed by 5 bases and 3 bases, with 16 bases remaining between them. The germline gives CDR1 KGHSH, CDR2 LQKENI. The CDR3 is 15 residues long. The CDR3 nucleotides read TGTGCCAGCTCAAACTCACGGCCCCCCTACACTGAAGCTTTCTTT. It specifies CASSNSRPPYTEAFF.

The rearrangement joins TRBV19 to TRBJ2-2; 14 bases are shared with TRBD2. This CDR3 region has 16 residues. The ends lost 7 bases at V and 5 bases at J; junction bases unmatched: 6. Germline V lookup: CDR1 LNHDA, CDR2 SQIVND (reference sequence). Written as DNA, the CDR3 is TGTGCCAGTACGATATGGACTAGCGGGAGGACCGGGGAGCTGTTTTTT. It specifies CASTIWTSGRTGELFF.

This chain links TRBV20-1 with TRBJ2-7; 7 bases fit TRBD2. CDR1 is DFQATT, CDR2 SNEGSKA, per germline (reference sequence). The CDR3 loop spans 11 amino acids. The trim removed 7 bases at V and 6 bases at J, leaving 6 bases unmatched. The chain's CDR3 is CSVREVGEQYF. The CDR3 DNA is TGCAGTGTCCGGGAGGTTGGCGAGCAGTACTTC.

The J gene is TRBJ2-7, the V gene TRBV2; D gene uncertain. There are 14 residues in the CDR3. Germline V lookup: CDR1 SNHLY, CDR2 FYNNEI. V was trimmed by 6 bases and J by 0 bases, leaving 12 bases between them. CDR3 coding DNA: TGTGCCAGCAGACGGACGGTAAGCTCCTACGAGCAGTACTTC. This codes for CASRRTVSSYEQYF.

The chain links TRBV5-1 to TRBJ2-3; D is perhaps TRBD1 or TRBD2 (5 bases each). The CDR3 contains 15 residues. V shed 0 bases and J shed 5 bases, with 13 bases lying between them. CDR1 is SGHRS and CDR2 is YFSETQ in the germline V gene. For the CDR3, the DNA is TGCGCCAGCAGCTTGGTAGTGTCTGGGGGAGATACGCAGTATTTT. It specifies CASSLVVSGGDTQYF.

CDR3 loop: CASRRTSNTEAFF. In DNA, the CDR3 is TGTGCCAGCCGTCGGACAAGTAACACTGAAGCTTTCTTT. The gene calls are TRBV28 and TRBJ1-1, with D possibly TRBD1 on 5 matching bases. Germline CDR1 reads MDHEN; CDR2 reads SYDVKM. The CDR3 runs 13 residues. Trimming shortened V by 8 bases and J by 2 bases, and 12 bases separated the two germline ends.

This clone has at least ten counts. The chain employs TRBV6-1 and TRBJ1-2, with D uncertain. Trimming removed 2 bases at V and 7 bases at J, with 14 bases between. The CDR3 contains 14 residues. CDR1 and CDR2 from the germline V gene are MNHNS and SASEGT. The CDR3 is CASSEMGQYRGYTF. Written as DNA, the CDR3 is TGTGCCAGCAGTGAAATGGGCCAGTATCGTGGCTACACCTTC.

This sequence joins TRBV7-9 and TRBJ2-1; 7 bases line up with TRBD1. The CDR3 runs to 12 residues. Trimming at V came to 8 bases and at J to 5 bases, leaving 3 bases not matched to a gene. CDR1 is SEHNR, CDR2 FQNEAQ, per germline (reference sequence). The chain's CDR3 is CASGTEDNEQFF. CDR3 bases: TGTGCCAGCGGGACAGAAGACAATGAGCAGTTCTTC. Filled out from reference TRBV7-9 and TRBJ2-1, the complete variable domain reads DTGVSQNPRHKITKRGQNVTFRCDPISEHNRLYWYRQTLGQGPEFLTYFQNEAQLEKSRLLSDRFSAERPKGSFSTLEIQRTEQGDSAMYLCASGTEDNEQFFGPGTRLTVL.

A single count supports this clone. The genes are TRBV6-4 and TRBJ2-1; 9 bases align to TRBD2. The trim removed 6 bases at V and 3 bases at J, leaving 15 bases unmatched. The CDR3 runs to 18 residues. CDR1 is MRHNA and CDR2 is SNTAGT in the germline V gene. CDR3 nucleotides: TGTGCCAGCAGCCCCTCGGGACTTAGCGGGAGCCTCTACAATGAGCAGTTCTTC. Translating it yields CASSPSGLSGSLYNEQFF.

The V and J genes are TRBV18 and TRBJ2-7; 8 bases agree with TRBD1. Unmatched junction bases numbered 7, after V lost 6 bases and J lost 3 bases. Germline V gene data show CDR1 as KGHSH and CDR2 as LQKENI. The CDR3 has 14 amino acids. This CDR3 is CASSPRTGNYEQYF. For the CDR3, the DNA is TGTGCCAGCTCGCCTCGGACAGGGAACTACGAGCAGTACTTC.

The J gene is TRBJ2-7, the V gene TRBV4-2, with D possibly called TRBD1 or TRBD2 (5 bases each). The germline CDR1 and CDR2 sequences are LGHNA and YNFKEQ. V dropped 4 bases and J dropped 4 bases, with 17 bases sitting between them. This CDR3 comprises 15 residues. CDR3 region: CASSRQGTTGYEQYF. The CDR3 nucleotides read TGTGCCAGCAGCCGCCAAGGGACCACGGGATACGAGCAGTACTTC.

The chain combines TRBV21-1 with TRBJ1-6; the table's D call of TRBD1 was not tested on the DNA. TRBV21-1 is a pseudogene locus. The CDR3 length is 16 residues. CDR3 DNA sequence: TGTGCCAGCAGCGAAAAAAACAGGGATCGGAGTTCACCCCTCCACTTT. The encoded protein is CASSEKNRDRSSPLHF.